The present T cell receptor (beta chain) was sequenced within a study of blood T cell repertoires in COVID-19 (dated by TCRdb to the early 2020s). Looking at the study overall: Collaborator samples came from the United States, Italy and Spain and covered acute and convalescent phases of COVID-19. The material from the prospective study consisted of cDNA or gDNA derived from T cells, B-cell-depleted T cells, or PBMCs. The dataset comprised deeply sampled blood TCRbeta repertoires from subjects exposed to, actively infected with, or recovered from COVID-19. The repertoires were released in a freely available public database meant as a resource for research on the immune response to SARS-CoV-2. Samples were obtained from the ongoing ImmuneRACE study (first 160 participants) and from over 1,000 subjects provided by 6 global collaborators. Sample metadata almost always included a de-identified subject ID, COVID-19 status, age in years and sex. Where available, HLA class I and class II types were taken from metadata supplied by the sample provider and were not determined by assay-based typing. What the work shows at the level of the full study, not this receptor alone: The quantity of clinical and demographic metadata differed by source and by participant and was supplied without curation.

TCRbeta CDR3 regions were amplified from genomic DNA by means of the immunoSEQ Assay, a bias-controlled multiplex PCR. Per the source publication's procedure: Nucleated cell counts per sample were estimated from amplification of reference gene primers within the assay. To quantify the absolute abundance of each unique TCRbeta CDR3 rearrangement, sequence reads were collapsed and filtered. Productive Simpson clonality was computed per sample as the square root of Simpson's diversity index over productive rearrangements. Entries here come from immuneACCESS through TCRdb and include only in-frame sequences with V and J called. Some clones fail to appear in such tables; in the studies checked, an unresolved V gene covers under half of the shortfall, and the cause of the remainder is unknown. That table supplies the V and J calls and clone size; D and trimming were determined from the DNA. The sample contains approximately 110,000 clones, around 88% of them found a single time. The ten largest clones take up 0.88% of the sample.

Concerning this clone itself: What this receptor recognizes is not known. Per-base quality was not reported, and no clone a single base away is much larger than it.

Sequences SGHRS (CDR1) and YFSETQ (CDR2) are obtained from the germline V gene. The CDR3 has 12 amino acids, counting the end cysteine and phenylalanine. Left in the record is the CDR3 DNA by itself, 36 bases read in frame from the first base. V lost 5 bases and J lost 8 bases; the stretch between them is 11 bases long. Each collaborating institution followed its own protocols to collect whole blood in K2EDTA tubes. For TCRbeta analysis, collaborators shipped samples as frozen whole blood, isolated PBMCs, or DNA extracted from either of those sample types. Sequencing was carried out using peripheral blood. The receptor was isolated from a woman in her forties or fifties with active or convalescent COVID-19. The sequence joins TRBV5-1 to TRBJ2-1, and the D gene may be TRBD1, 6 bases matching. The nucleotide sequence reads TGCGCCAGCAGGCCAGGGGAGTATGAGCAGTTCTTC. It specifies CASRPGEYEQFF.